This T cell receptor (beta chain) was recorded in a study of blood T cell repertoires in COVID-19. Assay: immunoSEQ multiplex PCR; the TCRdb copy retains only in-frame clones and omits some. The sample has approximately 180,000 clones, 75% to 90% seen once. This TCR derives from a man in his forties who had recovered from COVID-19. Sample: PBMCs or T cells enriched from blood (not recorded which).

CDR3 sequence (DNA): TGTGCCAGCAGCGCAACCGGGACAGGGAGTAACACCATATATTTT. Translated, it gives CASSATGTGSNTIYF. The V gene is TRBV9, the J gene TRBJ1-3, with TRBD1 matching over 9 bases. The CDR3 contains 15 residues. The germline V gene encodes CDR1 SGDLS and CDR2 YYNGEE. V was pared by 3 bases and J by 7 bases, with 8 bases of the junction left unmatched.